This T cell receptor (beta chain) was profiled in a study of post-analysis software for immune sequencing data (dated by TCRdb to 2015 to 2017). Broadly, across the study: Relapsing-remitting, secondary progressive and progressive-relapsing multiple sclerosis were recorded as disease courses, and subtype annotation was lacking for some patients. The patient repertoires were compared against 10 to 12 previously published healthy control repertoires obtained from donors aged roughly 6 to 25 years. A subset of samples was prepared in parallel using single-end sample barcoding, then pooled and co-amplified after Illumina adapter ligation.

Summary of the overall study and its limitations: The control group was slightly older than the multiple sclerosis patient group. Normalized Chao1 diversity was significantly lower in multiple sclerosis patients than controls, suggesting substantial peripheral T-cell clonal expansion. Direct clustering with F measure showed strong co-clustering of samples prepared in the same batch, prompting a batch-effect correction. Patients showed significantly higher frequencies than controls for a few TRBV segments, among them TRBV5-6, TRBV5-1 and TRBV20-1.

As for this clonotype: The antigen it binds to is not known. No much larger clone exists at a distance of one base, and base qualities are not known.

Preparation of the library involved PCR. TCRdb records Illumina HiSeq 2500 as the sequencer. To reduce PCR and sequencing biases, unique molecular identifiers were built into the TCR beta cDNA libraries. Per 1 to 10 million input T cells, some 500,000 cDNA molecules were obtained, such that each molecule approximated one T cell. Patient libraries were prepared and sequenced with the same protocol used for the earlier healthy control dataset. Within a given batch, samples were prepared together, multiplexed and sequenced on the same HiSeq lane. Concerning the study's data processing: Raw barcoded reads were processed with MIGEC, and single-read molecular identifier groups were discarded before consensus assembly and CDR3 extraction. VDJtools was used for post-analysis of the clonotype tables, and diversity was normalized by down-sampling every dataset to the size of the smallest sample. To correct batch-related cross-sample contamination, repertoire overlap clustering matched CDR3 amino acid sequences but not nucleotide sequences. TCRdb ran its own pipeline on the public reads, namely fastp trimming at Q25 and MiXCR clone calling, and kept in-frame beta chains. A single entry per CDR3 protein holds the most common genes and DNA from its merged rows. These V and J calls are TCRdb output, not the study's own analysis. This sample gives hundreds of thousands of distinct CDR3 sequences in total; roughly 29% of them show up just once. Under 0.7% of the sample goes to the ten largest clones.

Spanning cysteine to phenylalanine, the CDR3 consists of 14 amino acids. Left in the record is the CDR3 DNA by itself, 42 bases read in frame from the first base. Based on the germline V gene, the CDR1 and CDR2 sequences are ENHRY and SYGVKD. V and J are truncated by 6 bases and 1 base respectively, leaving an intervening sequence of 11 bases. TCR beta repertoires were profiled from peripheral blood of 10 to 15 young patients with multiple sclerosis to demonstrate the VDJtools post-analysis software. The patients with multiple sclerosis were children and adolescents between about 6 and 17 years of age.

The rearrangement joined TRBV10-3 to TRBJ2-3; the D gene assignment is ambiguous. This TCR was recovered from a girl between 5 and 17 years old with multiple sclerosis. Sequencing was performed on blood. The nucleotide sequence is TGTGCCATCAGCGACAATTCGGGCACAGATACGCAGTATTTT. The resulting protein is CAISDNSGTDTQYF.